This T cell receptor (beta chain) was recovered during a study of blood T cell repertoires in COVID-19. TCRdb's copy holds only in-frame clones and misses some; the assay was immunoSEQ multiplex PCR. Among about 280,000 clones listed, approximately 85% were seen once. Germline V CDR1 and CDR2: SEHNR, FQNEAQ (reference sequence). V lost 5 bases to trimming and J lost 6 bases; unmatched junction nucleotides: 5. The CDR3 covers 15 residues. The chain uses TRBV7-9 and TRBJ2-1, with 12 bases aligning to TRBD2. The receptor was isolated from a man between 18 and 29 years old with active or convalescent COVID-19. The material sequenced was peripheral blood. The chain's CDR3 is CASSLLAGGPNEQFF. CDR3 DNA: TGTGCCAGCAGCCTACTAGCGGGGGGTCCCAATGAGCAGTTCTTC. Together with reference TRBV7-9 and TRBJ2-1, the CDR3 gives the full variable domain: DTGVSQNPRHKITKRGQNVTFRCDPISEHNRLYWYRQTLGQGPEFLTYFQNEAQLEKSRLLSDRFSAERPKGSFSTLEIQRTEQGDSAMYLCASSLLAGGPNEQFFGPGTRLTVL.